This TCR beta chain emerged from a study of blood T cell repertoires in COVID-19. Study at large: COVID-19 samples, acute and convalescent, were from the United States, Italy and Spain. PBMCs, B-cell-depleted T cells, or T cells provided the cDNA or gDNA that made up the material.

The assay was immunoSEQ multiplex PCR, and TCRdb's table has in-frame clones only and misses some. The top ten clones hold roughly 4.6% of a sample with roughly 100,000 clones, approximately 91% of them seen once. The sequence derives from a human donor in a cohort sampled during active COVID-19. Sequences were obtained from peripheral blood.

For the CDR3, the DNA is TGTGCCAGCAGCCCGGGACTAGCGGGATTCTCCGGGGAGCTGTTTTTT. Translating it yields CASSPGLAGFSGELFF. The chain is built from TRBV5-4 and TRBJ2-2, with 13 bases fitting TRBD2. The CDR3 has 16 amino acids. Looked up from germline, CDR1 is SGHNT and CDR2 is YYREEE (reference sequence). Germline trimming cut 4 bases from V and 6 bases from J; bases unmatched to any gene: 6.